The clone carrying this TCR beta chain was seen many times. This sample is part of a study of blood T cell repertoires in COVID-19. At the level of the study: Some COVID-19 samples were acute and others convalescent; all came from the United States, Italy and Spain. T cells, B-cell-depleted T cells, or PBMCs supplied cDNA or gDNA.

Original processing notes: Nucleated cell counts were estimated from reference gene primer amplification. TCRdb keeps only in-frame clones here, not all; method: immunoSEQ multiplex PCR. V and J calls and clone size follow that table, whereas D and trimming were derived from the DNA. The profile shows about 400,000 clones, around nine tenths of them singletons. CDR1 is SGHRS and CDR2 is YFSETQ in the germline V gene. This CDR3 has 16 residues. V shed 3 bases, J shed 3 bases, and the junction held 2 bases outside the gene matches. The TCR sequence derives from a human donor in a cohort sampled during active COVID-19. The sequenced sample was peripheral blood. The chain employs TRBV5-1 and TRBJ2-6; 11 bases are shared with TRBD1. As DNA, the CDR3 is TGCGCCAGCAGCTGGACAGGGGGCGGTGGGGCCAACGTCCTGACTTTC. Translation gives CASSWTGGGGANVLTF.